These 22 T cell receptor beta chains were sequenced from one sample in a study of esophageal squamous cell carcinoma under preoperative chemotherapy. The time point is: before preoperative PTX-NDP chemotherapy. One entry per CDR3 protein results from TCRdb running MiXCR on the PCR reads. The data show about 6,600 distinct CDR3 sequences, with 32% seen just once and around 14% held by the top ten. This material was obtained from a patient given preoperative chemotherapy. These receptors were taken from a human donor with esophageal squamous cell carcinoma. The donor label of this sample is uncertain.

There are many counts of this clonotype. The rearrangement uses TRBV4-2 and TRBJ2-2, with 16 nucleotides matching TRBD2. CDR3 size: 17 residues. The germline V gene encodes CDR1 LGHNA and CDR2 YNFKEQ. The V and J ends lost 3 bases and 5 bases, in that order; junction bases with no gene match: 3. CDR3 coding DNA: TGTGCCAGCAGCCAGGGACTAGCGGGAGGGCCTACCGGGGAGCTGTTTTTT. This encodes CASSQGLAGGPTGELFF.

The sample holds a few counts of this clonotype. This chain connects TRBV6-5 to TRBJ2-4, with TRBD1 matching 8 bases. The CDR3 totals 14 residues. CDR1 and CDR2 (germline): MNHEY, SVGAGI. V lost 2 bases, J lost 6 bases, and 3 bases stayed unmatched. The CDR3 DNA reads TGTGCCAGCAGTTACGGGACAGGATTAAACATTCAGTACTTC. Translation gives CASSYGTGLNIQYF.

Ten or more counts support this clonotype. A single base separates this from a much larger clone, so it may be a read error. In DNA, the CDR3 is TGTGCCAGCAGCTTAGCGGCGGGGACAGGGTGGGAGACCCAGTTCTTC. Its translation: CASSLAAGTGWETQFF. The J gene is TRBJ2-1, the V gene TRBV7-2; 9 bases are shared with TRBD1. The germline CDR1 and CDR2 sequences are SGHTA and FQGNSA. After removal of 0 bases from V and 13 bases from J, the junction contained 13 bases not matched to a gene. The CDR3 runs 16 residues.

The J gene is TRBJ2-4, the V gene TRBV7-2; D assignment may be TRBD1 or TRBD2 (6 bases each). Germline-derived CDR1 and CDR2 are SGHTA and FQGNSA. V was pared by 8 bases and J by 8 bases, with 25 bases between. The CDR3 is 16 residues long. The chain's CDR3 is CASGGGRRGNEDIQYF. DNA of the CDR3: TGTGCCAGCGGCGGAGGGCGCAGGGGAAATGAAGACATTCAGTACTTC.

This clonotype has ten or more counts. The rearrangement uses TRBV6-1 and TRBJ2-7; 9 bases are a match to TRBD1. The length of the CDR3 is 14 residues. Germline-derived CDR1 and CDR2 are MNHNS and SASEGT. With V trimmed by 3 bases and J by 2 bases, 2 bases remained unmatched. CDR3 nucleotides: TGTGCCAGCAGTGATCGGACAGGGGCCTACGAGCAGTACTTC. Translated, it gives CASSDRTGAYEQYF.

This clonotype rates as large. CDR3 sequence reads: CASSGGTVPYEQYF. CDR3 sequence (DNA): TGTGCCAGCAGTGGGGGGACAGTCCCCTACGAGCAGTACTTC. The chain has TRBV6-1 and TRBJ2-7; 7 nucleotides match TRBD1. The J segment lost 2 bases and the V segment lost 4 bases, leaving 5 bases of the junction unmatched. Looked up from germline, CDR1 is MNHNS and CDR2 is SASEGT. The CDR3 consists of 14 residues.

In its sample, this clonotype is medium-sized. Here the CDR3 DNA reads TGTGCCAGCAGACCTCTAGCGGGAGGAGGGGGGACCCAGTACTTC. Protein: CASRPLAGGGGTQYF. The chain employs TRBV6-1 and TRBJ2-5, with 11 bases identical to TRBD2. Germline CDR1 is MNHNS and CDR2 is SASEGT. The CDR3 runs 15 residues. The J segment lost 7 bases and the V segment lost 6 bases, leaving 10 bases of the junction unmatched.

This clonotype ranks as medium-sized (0.01 to 0.1%). The gene calls are TRBV7-2 and TRBJ2-7; 7 nucleotides line up with TRBD1. CDR1 and CDR2 from the germline V gene are SGHTA and FQGNSA. J gave up 0 bases and V 5 bases, and 4 bases lay outside the gene matches. The CDR3 totals 14 residues. CDR3 protein: CASSPRQGSYEQYF. CDR3 bases: TGTGCCAGCAGCCCCCGACAGGGCTCCTACGAGCAGTACTTC. Full variable domain (remainder filled in from reference TRBV7-2 and TRBJ2-7): GAGVSQSPSNKVTEKGKDVELRCDPISGHTALYWYRQSLGQGLEFLIYFQGNSAPDKSGLPSDRFSAERTGGSVSTLTIQRTQQEDSAVYLCASSPRQGSYEQYFGPGTRLTVT.

This clonotype rates as medium-sized. This chain links TRBV12-3 or TRBV12-4 with TRBJ2-3, with D tentatively TRBD2 (6 bases). This CDR3 is built from 14 residues. V lost 4 bases and J lost 4, with 12 bases in between. As DNA, the CDR3 is TGTGCCAGCAGTTCCGGGAGAGAGGCAGATACGCAGTATTTT. It is translated as CASSSGREADTQYF.

Regarding this clonotype: The junction shows a germline mismatch at one end, possibly a read error. The V call is TRBV6-4, the J call TRBJ2-5; 7 bases are shared with TRBD2. The CDR3 consists of 11 residues. Germline CDR1 is MRHNA and CDR2 is SNTAGT. The CDR3 loop reads CASRRGETQCF. Written as DNA, the CDR3 is TGTGCCAGCCGCCGGGGGGAGACCCAGTGCTTC.

The rearrangement links TRBV11-2 to TRBJ2-1, with TRBD2 matching 11 bases. V lost 4 bases to trimming and J lost 6 bases; unmatched junction nucleotides: 8. Germline V lookup: CDR1 SGHAT, CDR2 FQNNGV. This CDR3 has 16 amino acids. CDR3 residues: CASSWGETSGINEQFF. The CDR3 DNA sequence: TGTGCCAGCAGCTGGGGGGAGACTAGCGGGATCAATGAGCAGTTCTTC.

The genes are TRBV7-2 and TRBJ2-5; 13 bases fit TRBD2. Germline CDR1 and CDR2: SGHTA and FQGNSA. With 9 bases clipped from V and 11 bases from J, the junction kept 12 bases outside the gene matches. The length of the CDR3 is 14 residues. The CDR3 sequence: CARSAGLAGNGQYF. The DNA for the CDR3 is TGTGCCAGGAGCGCGGGACTAGCGGGAAACGGGCAGTACTTC.

This clonotype is labeled medium-sized. The chain links TRBV7-2 to TRBJ2-1; no reliable D call. The J call is doubtful: the DNA matches TRBJ2-7 better. The length of the CDR3 is 15 residues. Per germline, CDR1 SGHTA and CDR2 FQGNSA. CDR3 bases: TGTGCCAGCAGCCCCCGAATAAGTGGCACCTACGAGCAGTACTTC. Its protein is CASSPRISGTYEQYF.

By sample share, this clonotype is medium-sized. The V call is TRBV6-1, the J call TRBJ2-6; D unresolved. V lost 1 base and J lost 0, with 4 bases in between. This CDR3 is built from 15 residues. Per germline, CDR1 MNHNS and CDR2 SASEGT. CDR3 nucleotides: TGTGCCAGCAGTGAAGACAGCTCTGGGGCCAACGTCCTGACTTTC. Its protein is CASSEDSSGANVLTF.

The rearrangement links TRBV6-1 to TRBJ2-1; the match to TRBD2 covers 7 bases. The germline V gene has CDR1 MNHNS and CDR2 SASEGT. The CDR3 covers 14 residues. Trimming took 6 bases from V and 7 from J; bases not matched to a gene: 9. This chain's CDR3 is CASSRSGVRNEQFF. The CDR3 DNA sequence: TGTGCCAGCAGCCGAAGCGGGGTAAGGAATGAGCAGTTCTTC.

The genes are TRBV6-4 and TRBJ2-1; 8 nucleotides agree with TRBD1. The J call may be mistaken, given a closer DNA end match to TRBJ2-7. This CDR3 is built from 16 residues. Germline V gene sequence: CDR1 MRHNA, CDR2 SNTAGT. The CDR3 nucleotides are TGTGCCAGCAGTGACTCCCCAGGACAGGGCTACAATGAGCAGTACTTC. Encoded protein: CASSDSPGQGYNEQYF.

This clonotype ranks as medium-sized. The chain employs TRBV12-3 or TRBV12-4 and TRBJ2-3, with 9 nucleotides matching TRBD2. The ends lost 2 bases at V and 0 bases at J; junction bases unmatched: 6. The CDR3 sequence is 17 residues long. CDR3 loop: CASSLWASGTSTDTQYF. The CDR3 DNA is TGTGCCAGCAGTTTATGGGCTAGCGGGACTAGCACAGATACGCAGTATTTT.

As regards this clonotype: A junction boundary mismatches the germline segment, possibly from a read error. The chain is built from TRBV6-5 and TRBJ1-6; D is uncertain. Germline V gene data show CDR1 as MNHEY and CDR2 as SVGAGI. There are 14 residues in the CDR3. The CDR3, as DNA: TGTGCCAGCCGTTGGGAGAGATATGATTCACCCCTCCAGTTT. Its translation is CASRWERYDSPLQF.

Notes on this clonotype: It may be a read error: a sequence one base away is much more abundant. The J gene is TRBJ2-5, the V gene TRBV7-2; D is unclear. This CDR3 has 15 amino acids. From germline, CDR1 is SGHTA and CDR2 FQGNSA. Trimming left V 1 base short and J 11 bases short, with 20 bases between. CDR3 amino acids: CASSLGTARNNEQYF. CDR3 sequence (DNA): TGTGCCAGCAGCTTAGGGACGGCCCGCAACAATGAGCAGTACTTC.

Regarding this clonotype: Germline is not matched at one junction end, which may reflect a read error. V usage is TRBV6-1 and J usage is TRBJ2-1; 8 nucleotides align to TRBD2. Per the germline V gene, CDR1 is MNHNS and CDR2 is SASEGT. The CDR3 consists of 15 residues. The CDR3 reads CASRKSGSCYNEQVF. CDR3 in DNA: TGTGCCAGCAGGAAGAGCGGGAGCTGCTACAATGAGCAGGTCTTC.

Concerning this clonotype: An end of the junction differs from the germline gene, which may be a read error. The CDR3 nucleotides are TGTGCCAGCAGCTCTGCTAGCGGGACGCATTACGAGCAGTTGTTC. It specifies CASSSASGTHYEQLF. The genes are TRBV7-2 and TRBJ2-4; 9 bases line up with TRBD2. CDR1 SGHTA and CDR2 FQGNSA come from the germline V gene. This CDR3 comprises 15 residues.

This clonotype was counted ten times or more. The chain joins TRBV7-3 to TRBJ2-2; 9 bases fit TRBD1. Germline values: CDR1 SGHTA, CDR2 FQGTGA. This CDR3 has 16 residues. The V gene end was trimmed by 7 bases and the J gene end by 4 bases; junction bases not matched to a gene: 10. CDR3 in amino acids: CASTPSGQGSTGELFF. As DNA, the CDR3 is TGTGCCAGCACCCCATCAGGACAGGGGAGCACCGGGGAGCTGTTTTTT.